This T cell receptor beta chain was captured by sequencing in a study of blood T cells in healthy people across ages. Combining a sample-barcoded 5' primer with a J-beta primer mix, a second PCR ran for 7 to 11 cycles. TCRdb reanalysed the 5' RACE reads using MiXCR and keeps one entry per CDR3 protein. Of hundreds of thousands of distinct CDR3 sequences listed, roughly two fifths are singletons. Germline assignment: CDR1 DFQATT and CDR2 SNEGSKA (reference sequence). The CDR3 spans 11 residues. Trimming left V 3 bases short and J 3 bases short, with 5 bases between. The receptor was isolated from a woman aged 55 to 70 in good health. The sample consisted of blood. J is TRBJ1-2 and V is TRBV20-1; D unresolved. CDR3 region: CSASEDYGYTF. The CDR3 DNA is TGCAGTGCTAGTGAAGACTATGGCTACACCTTC.